This is a list of T cell receptor beta chains from one sample in a study of T cells in lung cancer brain metastases. Measured with immunoSEQ multiplex PCR; TCRdb has only the in-frame clones, and not every one. This repertoire shows a few thousand clones, more than 75% found once; its top ten account for 9.2%. Material: tumor tissue from a brain metastasis. Receptors were obtained from a woman aged 50 to 65 with non-small cell lung cancer that had spread to the brain. The CDR3 runs from the conserved cysteine through the conserved F or W. Each record gives: V gene, D gene, J gene, clone size, CDR3 length, CDR3 DNA, CDR3 protein. The D gene is left open where the match is weak. A clone size is listed for some rows: how often the clone was seen (once, few, many), or a class if it is expanded.

>TRBV7-2|.|TRBJ1-2|.|14
TGTGCCAGCAGCTCGCGGCCAGGTGGTAGGGGCTACACCTTC
CASSSRPGGRGYTF
>TRBV30|.|TRBJ1-2|.|12
TGTGCCTGGAGTGCCCAAAGCTATGGCTACACCTTC
CAWSAQSYGYTF
>TRBV29-1|.|TRBJ1-1|.|15
TGCAGCGTTGACGGGGGGGGCGAGAGTCGCATCAAAGCTTTCTTT
CSVDGGGESRIKAFF
>TRBV23-1|TRBD1|TRBJ1-5|.|17
TGCGCCAGCAGTCAATCGTACCTGGACAGGGGGTACCAGCCCCAGCATTTT
CASSQSYLDRGYQPQHF
>TRBV4-3|TRBD1|TRBJ2-5|.|18
TGCGCCAGCAGCCAAGGCCTCGGGACAGGGGGCCGAGGGGAGACCCAGTACTTC
CASSQGLGTGGRGETQYF
>TRBV29-1|.|TRBJ2-7|few|13
TGCAGCGTTGAAGTGGACGTCTCCTACGAGCAGTACTTC
CSVEVDVSYEQYF
>TRBV2|.|TRBJ1-1|.|13
TGTGCCAGCAGTGAATTGACTCTTTATGAAGCTTTCTTT
CASSELTLYEAFF
>TRBV30|TRBD1|TRBJ1-3|.|19
TGTGCCTGGAGTGGGCGAGGGGGCGAAGGGAGAGAAGGCGGGGACACCATATATTTT
CAWSGRGGEGREGGDTIYF
>TRBV9|TRBD1|TRBJ2-3|.|14
TGTGCCAGCAGCGTAGAGGGACAGGCAATACTTCAGTATTTT
CASSVEGQAILQYF
>TRBV4-2|.|TRBJ1-2|.|14
TGTGCCAGCAGCCAAGAGCTGGCCGGCTATGGCTACACCTTC
CASSQELAGYGYTF
>TRBV28|.|TRBJ2-3|.|11
TGTGCCAGCAGTTTCCCAACGGGACAGTATTTT
CASSFPTGQYF
>TRBV1|.|TRBJ2-5|.|14
TGCACCAGCAGCCAAGATCTATTGGGCGAGACCCAGTACTTC
CTSSQDLLGETQYF
>TRBV7-3|.|TRBJ2-1|.|18
TGTGCCAGCAGCCCAGCCGCGCTAGTGAGGCGCTCCTACAATGAGCAGTTCTTC
CASSPAALVRRSYNEQFF
>TRBV7-9|.|TRBJ2-3|few|14
TGTGCCAGCAGCTTAGCTAGCGGCACAGATACGCAGTATTTT
CASSLASGTDTQYF
>TRBV30|.|TRBJ1-4|.|15
TGTGCCTGGAGTGTTTTGGGGCTCTCTAATGAAAAACTGTTTTTT
CAWSVLGLSNEKLFF
>TRBV6-6|.|TRBJ2-7|few|14
TGTGCCAGCAGTTACGGGCAGGGTAGCAACGAGCAGTACTTC
CASSYGQGSNEQYF
>TRBV28|TRBD1|TRBJ1-4|.|15
TGTGCCAGCAGTTTTCCGACAGGGTCAAATGAAAAACTGTTTTTT
CASSFPTGSNEKLFF
>TRBV7-9|.|TRBJ1-6|.|15
TGTGCCAGCAGCAAAACAATAACAGGGAATTCATCCCTCCACTTT
CASSKTITGNSSLHF
>TRBV15|.|TRBJ2-1|.|15
TGTGCCACCGCAAGTAGGGGTTCCCTTTACAATGAGCAGTTCTTC
CATASRGSLYNEQFF
>TRBV5-6|.|TRBJ2-7|.|14
TGTGCCAGCAGCTTAACCGGGACTGGCTACGAGCAGTACTTC
CASSLTGTGYEQYF
>TRBV7-2|TRBD2|TRBJ2-7|.|15
TGTGCCAGCAGCCCTGGGGGGGGGAAGGCCTACGAGCAGTACTTC
CASSPGGGKAYEQYF
>TRBV7-2|TRBD2|TRBJ2-2|.|15
TGTGCCAGCAGCTGGACTAGGTTGAACACCGGGGAGCTGTTTTTT
CASSWTRLNTGELFF
>TRBV7-2|.|TRBJ2-7|.|13
TGTGCCAGCAGCTTACTACAGGGCGGCGAGCAGTACTTC
CASSLLQGGEQYF
>TRBV29-1|.|TRBJ2-7|.|14
TGCAGCACCTCCGAGGGACCCCTAGGGGTCGAGCAGTACTTC
CSTSEGPLGVEQYF
>TRBV10-3|.|TRBJ2-2|once|14
TGTGCCATCAGTGATAACCAAAACACCGGGGAGCTGTTTTTT
CAISDNQNTGELFF
>TRBV5-1|.|TRBJ1-2|.|12
TGCGCCAGCAGAGAAGGCGTTTCCGGCTACACCTTC
CASREGVSGYTF
>TRBV5-6|.|TRBJ1-2|.|15
TGTGCCAGCAGCTTAGATCTGACAGGCGACTATGGCTACACCTTC
CASSLDLTGDYGYTF
>TRBV9|.|TRBJ2-3|.|15
TGTGCCAGCAGCGTAGGCACCGTTAGCACAGATACGCAGTATTTT
CASSVGTVSTDTQYF
>TRBV6-1|.|TRBJ1-2|.|14
TGTGCCAGCAGTGAACGAGTTCTAGTGGATGGCTACACCTTC
CASSERVLVDGYTF
>TRBV4-3|.|TRBJ1-1|once|14
TGCGCCAGCAGCCAAGATCTTGGGGGGGCTGAGGCTTTCTTT
CASSQDLGGAEAFF
>TRBV7-2|.|TRBJ2-2|.|12
TGTGCCAGCAGCCGAGTCACCCGGGAGCTGTTTTTT
CASSRVTRELFF
>TRBV5-1|.|TRBJ2-5|.|16
TGCGCCAGCAGCTTCCTCTCGGACGGCTACCAAGAGACCCAGTACTTC
CASSFLSDGYQETQYF
>TRBV5-6|.|TRBJ2-7|.|12
TGTGCCAGCAGCTTCATAGAAACCGAGCAGTACTTC
CASSFIETEQYF
>TRBV4-2|.|TRBJ2-2|.|15
TGTGCCAGCAGCCAAGAGGAACTTGGCACCGGGGAGCTGTTTTTT
CASSQEELGTGELFF
>TRBV7-2|.|TRBJ1-4|few|12
TGTGCCAGCAGCTCGTATAATGAAAAACTGTTTTTT
CASSSYNEKLFF
>TRBV7-2|.|TRBJ2-3|.|13
TGTGCCAGCAGCTACGGAACCTCCCTTGCGCAGTATTTT
CASSYGTSLAQYF
>TRBV6-1|TRBD1|TRBJ1-4|.|15
TGTGCCAGCAGCGCCGGGACAGCAGGCGTTGAAAAACTGTTTTTT
CASSAGTAGVEKLFF
>TRBV6-5|TRBD1|TRBJ1-5|few|14
TGTGCCAGCAGTGCACAGGGGGGCAATCAGCCCCAGCATTTT
CASSAQGGNQPQHF
>TRBV18|.|TRBJ1-3|.|16
TGTGCCAGCTCACCGGAGCAACCGAGCTCTGGAAACACCATATATTTT
CASSPEQPSSGNTIYF
>TRBV6-5|.|TRBJ1-4|.|14
TGTGCCAGCAGTTACTTGGGTGAGAATGAAAAACTGTTTTTT
CASSYLGENEKLFF
>TRBV2|.|TRBJ1-5|.|15
TGTGCCAGCAGTGAACTTTCTGCAGGCAATCAGCCCCAGCATTTT
CASSELSAGNQPQHF
>TRBV19|.|TRBJ1-3|.|15
TGTGCCAGTAGTCATATACAGAGCTCTGGAAACACCATATATTTT
CASSHIQSSGNTIYF